The rows below give T cell receptor beta chains drawn from one sample of a study of T cells in localized non-small cell lung cancer. Produced via immunoSEQ multiplex PCR; TCRdb's table is partial and in-frame only. Among 13,000 or so clones listed, more than 80% were seen once. The sequences come from peripheral blood, collected before any cancer treatment. The receptors here all came from a male donor aged 60 or older with stage I squamous cell lung carcinoma. The CDR3 runs from the conserved cysteine through the conserved F or W. The D gene is left open where the match is weak. Not all rows give a size; the values are once, few, many and, for expanded clones, a class.

V gene: TRBV10-3
J gene: TRBJ2-2
clone size: NA
D gene: NA
CDR3 DNA: TGTGCCATCCAGCCAGGACAGAGCTACACCGGGGAGCTGTTTTTT
CDR3 protein: CAIQPGQSYTGELFF

V gene: TRBV20-1
J gene: TRBJ1-5
clone size: few
D gene: NA
CDR3 DNA: TGCAGTGCTAGAGACGGGCAGCCCCAGCATTTT
CDR3 protein: CSARDGQPQHF

V gene: TRBV7-9
J gene: TRBJ1-1
clone size: NA
D gene: NA
CDR3 DNA: TGTGCCAGCAGCTTAACGACGGGCGGGACTGAAGCTTTCTTT
CDR3 protein: CASSLTTGGTEAFF

V gene: TRBV4-2
J gene: TRBJ1-2
clone size: NA
D gene: NA
CDR3 DNA: TGTGCCAGCAGCCATTCCCGAGGGGGGGATGGCTACACCTTC
CDR3 protein: CASSHSRGGDGYTF

V gene: TRBV29-1
J gene: TRBJ1-2
clone size: NA
D gene: TRBD1
CDR3 DNA: TGCAGCGTTGGGACAGGAGACTATGGCTACACCTTC
CDR3 protein: CSVGTGDYGYTF

V gene: TRBV30
J gene: TRBJ2-1
clone size: NA
D gene: TRBD2
CDR3 DNA: TGTGCCTGGGTTGGACTAGCGACTAAGAATGAGCAGTTCTTC
CDR3 protein: CAWVGLATKNEQFF

V gene: TRBV30
J gene: TRBJ2-5
clone size: NA
D gene: NA
CDR3 DNA: TGTGCCTGGAGTGTTGGAGGGCTACAAGAGACCCAGTACTTC
CDR3 protein: CAWSVGGLQETQYF

V gene: TRBV28
J gene: TRBJ2-5
clone size: NA
D gene: NA
CDR3 DNA: TGTGCCAGCAGTCGCCCCTCGGGTGTAAGGGAGACCCAGTACTTC
CDR3 protein: CASSRPSGVRETQYF

V gene: TRBV10-3
J gene: TRBJ1-4
clone size: NA
D gene: NA
CDR3 DNA: TGTGCCAGTAGTGGTAACGGGTGGGAAAAACTGTTTTTT
CDR3 protein: CASSGNGWEKLFF

V gene: TRBV5-4
J gene: TRBJ1-1
clone size: NA
D gene: NA
CDR3 DNA: TGTGCCAGCAGCTCGTGGACGGCCATGAACACTGAAGCTTTCTTT
CDR3 protein: CASSSWTAMNTEAFF

V gene: TRBV10-1
J gene: TRBJ1-4
clone size: few
D gene: NA
CDR3 DNA: TGCGCCAGCTGGGTCGGGGTAGGGGACTGTGAAAAACTGTTTTTT
CDR3 protein: CASWVGVGDCEKLFF

V gene: TRBV5-6
J gene: TRBJ1-5
clone size: few
D gene: NA
CDR3 DNA: TGTGCCAGCAGCTCGGGCCTACGGGGCAATCAGCCCCAGCATTTT
CDR3 protein: CASSSGLRGNQPQHF

V gene: TRBV19
J gene: TRBJ1-2
clone size: few
D gene: NA
CDR3 DNA: TGTGCCAGTAGTATTCCATGGGGACAAATTAATGGCTACACCTTC
CDR3 protein: CASSIPWGQINGYTF

V gene: TRBV30
J gene: TRBJ1-2
clone size: NA
D gene: TRBD1
CDR3 DNA: TGTGCCTGGAGAAAGGACAGGCTCAACTATGGCTACACCTTC
CDR3 protein: CAWRKDRLNYGYTF

V gene: TRBV7-2
J gene: TRBJ2-7
clone size: NA
D gene: TRBD2
CDR3 DNA: TGTGCCAGCAGCTTAGATCAGCGGGAGTTCAACGAGCAGTACTTC
CDR3 protein: CASSLDQREFNEQYF

V gene: TRBV7-8
J gene: TRBJ2-5
clone size: NA
D gene: NA
CDR3 DNA: TGTGCCAGCGAGCCCCAGGGGAGGAGGGGAGAGACCCAGTACTTC
CDR3 protein: CASEPQGRRGETQYF

V gene: TRBV19
J gene: TRBJ2-1
clone size: NA
D gene: TRBD2
CDR3 DNA: TGTGCCAGTAGTGGGTGGACTAGCGGGCCCTACAATGAGCAGTTCTTC
CDR3 protein: CASSGWTSGPYNEQFF

V gene: TRBV18
J gene: TRBJ2-7
clone size: NA
D gene: NA
CDR3 DNA: TGTGCCAGCTCACCAATCTCCGCGGGAAGCTCCTACGAGCAGTACTTC
CDR3 protein: CASSPISAGSSYEQYF

V gene: TRBV19
J gene: TRBJ2-7
clone size: NA
D gene: NA
CDR3 DNA: TGTGCCAGTAGTATAAGCGGGCTATACGAGCAGTACTTC
CDR3 protein: CASSISGLYEQYF

V gene: TRBV6-1
J gene: TRBJ2-6
clone size: NA
D gene: NA
CDR3 DNA: TGTGCCAGCAGCGGTACAGCGTCTGGGGCCAACGTCCTGACTTTC
CDR3 protein: CASSGTASGANVLTF

V gene: TRBV5-5
J gene: TRBJ2-5
clone size: NA
D gene: TRBD2
CDR3 DNA: TGTGCCAGCAGCCCCGGGACTAGCGGGAGTGTGGAGACCCAGTACTTC
CDR3 protein: CASSPGTSGSVETQYF

V gene: TRBV6-5
J gene: TRBJ2-4
clone size: NA
D gene: NA
CDR3 DNA: TGTGCCAGCAGCCCGTCAAAGGGAGGATTAATGGTTCAGTACTTC
CDR3 protein: CASSPSKGGLMVQYF

V gene: TRBV6-6
J gene: TRBJ2-7
clone size: NA
D gene: TRBD1
CDR3 DNA: TGTGCCAGCAGTTACCACTCGGGACAGTCCTACGAGCAGTACTTC
CDR3 protein: CASSYHSGQSYEQYF

V gene: TRBV19
J gene: TRBJ2-4
clone size: NA
D gene: TRBD2
CDR3 DNA: TGTGCCAGTAGTATACTAGCGGGAGGGGGCAAAAACATTCAGTACTTC
CDR3 protein: CASSILAGGGKNIQYF

V gene: TRBV11-3
J gene: TRBJ2-5
clone size: NA
D gene: TRBD1
CDR3 DNA: TGTGCCAGCAGCCGACAGGGGGTCGGAGAGACCCAGTACTTC
CDR3 protein: CASSRQGVGETQYF

V gene: TRBV6-5
J gene: TRBJ2-5
clone size: NA
D gene: TRBD2
CDR3 DNA: TGTGCCAGCAGTTCCAGCGGGAGGGCCCTGGAGACCCAGTACTTC
CDR3 protein: CASSSSGRALETQYF

V gene: TRBV5-1
J gene: TRBJ2-7
clone size: NA
D gene: NA
CDR3 DNA: TGCGCCAGCAGCAGGGACGGGGGCTCCTACGAGCAGTACTTC
CDR3 protein: CASSRDGGSYEQYF

V gene: TRBV7-9
J gene: TRBJ1-2
clone size: NA
D gene: TRBD1
CDR3 DNA: TGTGCCAGCAGCTTAGGACAGGGATTTGGCTACACCTTC
CDR3 protein: CASSLGQGFGYTF

V gene: TRBV28
J gene: TRBJ2-3
clone size: NA
D gene: NA
CDR3 DNA: TGTGCCAGCAGTTTACTTGGGAGCTCAGATACGCAGTATTTT
CDR3 protein: CASSLLGSSDTQYF

V gene: TRBV2
J gene: TRBJ2-2
clone size: NA
D gene: NA
CDR3 DNA: TGTGCCAGCTCCTCCCGGGCAATCAACACCGGGGAGCTGTTTTTT
CDR3 protein: CASSSRAINTGELFF

V gene: TRBV6-6
J gene: TRBJ2-7
clone size: NA
D gene: TRBD1
CDR3 DNA: TGTGCCAGCAGTTTTCTAGGGACAGGGGCCGACGAGCAGTACTTC
CDR3 protein: CASSFLGTGADEQYF

V gene: TRBV5-1
J gene: TRBJ2-7
clone size: NA
D gene: TRBD2
CDR3 DNA: TGCGCCAGCAGCCTGGGAGGGGACGCTAGCTCCTACGAGCAGTACTTC
CDR3 protein: CASSLGGDASSYEQYF